This entry lists 11 T cell receptor beta chains sequenced from one sample in a study of blood T cell repertoires in COVID-19. The data were produced by immunoSEQ multiplex PCR, yet TCRdb's version contains in-frame clones alone and is incomplete. Of around 250,000 clones in the sample, around 86% are singletons; the top ten hold 1.9%. The sample comprised peripheral blood. These receptors were obtained from a man aged 30 to 45 who had recovered from COVID-19.

The V call is TRBV7-6, the J call TRBJ2-2; tentative D call: TRBD1 (6 bases). Germline CDR1 and CDR2: SGHVS and FNYEAQ. With 3 bases removed from V and 6 bases from J, the gap between germline ends came to 14 bases. CDR3 size: 15 residues. CDR3 protein: CASSFQSGVAGELFF. CDR3 DNA sequence: TGTGCCAGCAGCTTCCAATCAGGGGTTGCCGGGGAGCTGTTTTTT.

This clone was detected only once. The CDR3 coding sequence is TGTGCCAGCAGTGATGCCCTTGGTCGGGTACCCTCCTACAATGAGCAGTTCTTC. It is translated as CASSDALGRVPSYNEQFF. The V call is TRBV2, the J call TRBJ2-1; D is ambiguous. Germline-derived CDR1 and CDR2 are SNHLY and FYNNEI. V was pared by 3 bases and J by 0 bases, with 18 bases between. The CDR3 covers 18 residues.

In its sample, this clone was seen many times. This chain links TRBV4-1 with TRBJ2-4; 8 bases are a match to TRBD1. V gave up 1 base and J gave up 0 bases; unmatched junction bases: 8. The CDR3 extends over 18 amino acids. From germline, CDR1 is MGHRA and CDR2 YSYEKL. The CDR3 nucleotides read TGCGCCAGCAGCCAAGCGGACGACAGGGGTTTAGCCAAAAACATTCAGTACTTC. This gives the protein CASSQADDRGLAKNIQYF.

The V call is TRBV2, the J call TRBJ2-3; the D gene is possibly TRBD1 (6 bases). The length of the CDR3 is 15 residues. Germline V gene lookup returns CDR1 SNHLY and CDR2 FYNNEI. V was cut by 3 bases and J by 1 base, with 11 bases left in between. CDR3 region: CASSDWGPGTDTQYF. In DNA, the CDR3 is TGTGCCAGCAGTGATTGGGGGCCGGGCACAGATACGCAGTATTTT.

The chain recombines TRBV6-1 with TRBJ2-7, with 7 bases that match TRBD1. Germline CDR1 is MNHNS and CDR2 is SASEGT. V was pared by 2 bases and J by 4 bases, with 14 bases of the junction left unmatched. This CDR3 spans 17 amino acids. CDR3 sequence (DNA): TGTGCCAGCAGTGAAAGGGCCCCGGGACAGAGACCGTACGAGCAGTACGTC. Its translation is CASSERAPGQRPYEQYV.

This clone was found a few times. The chain recombines TRBV27 with TRBJ1-2, with 7 bases that match TRBD1. The length of the CDR3 is 15 residues. Germline V gene sequence: CDR1 MNHEY, CDR2 SMNVEV (reference sequence). Unmatched junction bases numbered 10, after V lost 5 bases and J lost 4 bases. The CDR3 protein is CASSGTDRTFYGYTF. The CDR3 DNA reads TGTGCCAGCAGTGGGACGGACAGGACCTTCTATGGCTACACCTTC.

Notes on this clone: This could be a read error, since a much larger clone is one nucleotide away. V usage is TRBV12-3 or TRBV12-4 and J usage is TRBJ1-2; 7 bases align to TRBD1. V was pared by 1 base and J by 4 bases, with 0 bases of the junction left unmatched. CDR3 length: 13 residues. The CDR3: CASSLDRGYGYTF. CDR3 in DNA: TGTGCCAGCAGTTTAGACAGGGGCTATGGCTACACCTTC.

The chain joins TRBV5-1 to TRBJ2-6; D is possibly TRBD2 (7 bases). The CDR3 is made up of 16 amino acids. V was shortened by 4 bases and J by 0 bases, with 11 bases between the two germline ends. Germline V gene data show CDR1 as SGHRS and CDR2 as YFSETQ. Here the CDR3 DNA reads TGCGCCAGCAGCACGGGGGGCCCCTCTGGGGCCAACGTCCTGACTTTC. It specifies CASSTGGPSGANVLTF. The whole variable domain, remainder taken from reference TRBV5-1 and TRBJ2-6, is KAGVTQTPRYLIKTRGQQVTLSCSPISGHRSVSWYQQTPGQGLQFLFEYFSETQRNKGNFPGRFSGRQFSNSRSEMNVSTLELGDSALYLCASSTGGPSGANVLTFGAGSRLTVL.

This clone has a handful of counts. V is TRBV14 and J is TRBJ1-3, with a tentative D call TRBD1 (5 bases). There are 16 residues in the CDR3. The germline V gene encodes CDR1 SGHDN and CDR2 FVKESK. V was pared by 2 bases and J by 4 bases, with 15 bases between. CDR3 nucleotide sequence: TGTGCCAGCAGCCAATACCGGGAGGGGTTCGGAAACACCATATATTTT. This sequence encodes CASSQYREGFGNTIYF.

This clone has a single count. J is TRBJ2-3 and V is TRBV11-2; D may be TRBD1 (6 bases). The CDR3 sequence is 14 residues long. Germline assignment: CDR1 SGHAT and CDR2 FQNNGV. Between the trimmed V and J ends, which lost 5 bases and 7 bases, there was a span of 16 bases. Here the CDR3 reads CASSPGNRANTQYF. The CDR3 DNA is TGTGCCAGCAGCCCCGGGAACAGGGCAAATACGCAGTATTTT. Variable domain in full (rest from reference TRBV11-2 and TRBJ2-3): EAGVAQSPRYKIIEKRQSVAFWCNPISGHATLYWYQQILGQGPKLLIQFQNNGVVDDSQLPKDRFSAERLKGVDSTLKIQPAKLEDSAVYLCASSPGNRANTQYFGPGTRLTVL.

The V gene is TRBV7-2, the J gene TRBJ2-3; D is undetermined. Trimming removed 0 bases from V and 4 bases from J, with 14 bases in between. The length of the CDR3 is 16 residues. Germline-derived CDR1 and CDR2 are SGHTA and FQGNSA. Here the CDR3 DNA reads TGTGCCAGCAGCTTAGCGGGCTCGAGTCATGCAGATACGCAGTATTTT. This codes for CASSLAGSSHADTQYF.